The clone carrying this T cell receptor beta chain was recorded a few times. Its antigen is unidentified. These data come from a study of T cells after yellow fever vaccination. This CDR3 is built from 12 residues. Germline-derived CDR1 and CDR2 are SGHTA and FQGNSA. V was clipped by 4 bases and J by 13 bases, with 11 bases between them. In TCRdb, the 5' RACE reads were re-called with MiXCR into one record per CDR3 protein. The sample lists about 340,000 distinct CDR3 sequences, under 5% occurring once. General observations from the study: FACS-sorted repertoires could harbor abundant contaminating bulk-population clonotypes.

The specimen was PBMCs, collected 5 days after the yellow fever booster vaccination. V gene TRBV7-2 combines with J gene TRBJ1-6; D is ambiguous. This TCR derives from a man between 18 and 29 years old who received the YFV17D yellow fever vaccine. CDR3 protein: CASSSRYTPLHF. The DNA for the CDR3 is TGTGCCAGCAGCTCCCGCTATACTCCCCTCCACTTT.